Sequencing of this TCR beta chain was carried out in a study of CD8+ T cells in alopecia areata. The study, taken as a whole, reports: Mice gave a clearer picture of TCR sharing than patients did, possibly for HLA-related reasons.

cDNA prepared by RNA extraction and subsequent reverse transcription served as the template for sequencing. Measured with immunoSEQ multiplex PCR; TCRdb has only the in-frame clones, and not every one. The top ten clones hold roughly 4.8% of a sample with more than 100,000 clones, around 60% of them seen once. CDR1 is SGHRS, CDR2 YFSETQ, per germline. This CDR3 contains 15 residues. The V and J ends lost 4 bases and 6 bases respectively, with 18 bases between them. This clone has just a few counts. The antigen is unknown. The input for sequencing was CD4+ T cells sorted from blood, taken at week 0. The TCR sequence derives from a human donor with alopecia areata. The chain combines TRBV5-1 with TRBJ2-3, with D possibly TRBD1 on 5 matching bases. The CDR3 DNA follows: TGCGCCAGCAGCCACGGACCTCAGGGAACCGATACGCAGTATTTT. This sequence encodes CASSHGPQGTDTQYF.